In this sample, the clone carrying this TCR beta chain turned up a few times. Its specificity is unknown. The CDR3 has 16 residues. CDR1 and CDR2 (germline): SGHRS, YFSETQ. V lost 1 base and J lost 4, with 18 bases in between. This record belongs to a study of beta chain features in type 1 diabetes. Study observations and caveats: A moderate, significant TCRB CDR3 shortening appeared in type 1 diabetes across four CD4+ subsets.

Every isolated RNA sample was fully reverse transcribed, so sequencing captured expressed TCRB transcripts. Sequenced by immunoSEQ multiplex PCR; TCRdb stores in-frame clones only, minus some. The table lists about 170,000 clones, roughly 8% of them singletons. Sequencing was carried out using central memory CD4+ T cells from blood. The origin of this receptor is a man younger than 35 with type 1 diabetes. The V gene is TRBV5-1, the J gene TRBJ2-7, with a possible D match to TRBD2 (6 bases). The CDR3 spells CASSLKGLEGIYEQYF. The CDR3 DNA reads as TGCGCCAGCAGCTTGAAGGGACTGGAGGGTATATACGAGCAGTACTTC.